A single sample gave rise to the 26 T cell receptor beta chains below, sequenced in a study of T cells in Graves' hyperthyroidism and ophthalmopathy. The source material, RNA transcripts, was used to amplify TCR beta CDR3 regions. HTBI primers were employed in a first-round RT-PCR of the TCR CDR3. TCRdb passed the multiplex PCR reads through MiXCR, listing each CDR3 protein once. Of some 300,000 distinct CDR3 sequences detected, roughly a fifth appear once; the ten largest clones hold 35% to 45%. The sample taken for sequencing was blood. The receptors shown here come from a man aged 50 to 59 with Graves' ophthalmopathy.

This clonotype was recorded many times. This sequence joins TRBV28 and TRBJ2-5; the D gene is possibly TRBD2 (6 bases). V gave up 6 bases and J gave up 5 bases, with 16 bases separating them. The CDR3 has 14 residues. Germline lookup yields CDR1 MDHEN and CDR2 SYDVKM. The CDR3 spells CASSRDPAGETQYF. The CDR3 coding sequence is TGTGCCAGCAGCCGGGACCCGGCGGGGGAGACCCAGTACTTC.

This clonotype has a handful of counts. The rearrangement joins TRBV27 to TRBJ2-2; D might be TRBD1 (6 bases). There are 14 residues in the CDR3. V lost 2 bases and J lost 7, with 11 bases in between. Germline values: CDR1 MNHEY, CDR2 SMNVEV (reference sequence). CDR3 in DNA: TGTGCCAGCAGTTTAGGGACAATTCTCGGGGAGCTGTTTTTT. Translating gives CASSLGTILGELFF.

The rearrangement links TRBV6-2 or TRBV6-3 to TRBJ2-5, with D perhaps TRBD1 (6 bases). V was trimmed by 6 bases and J by 4 bases, leaving 18 bases between them. This CDR3 has 15 residues. The germline V gene has CDR1 MNHEY and CDR2 SVGEGT. The chain's CDR3 is CASSVQGIQRETQYF. DNA for the CDR3: TGTGCCAGCAGCGTACAGGGAATCCAGCGAGAGACCCAGTACTTC.

This rearrangement joins TRBV7-2 to TRBJ2-7; 12 nucleotides match TRBD2. V lost 5 bases to trimming and J lost 2 bases; unmatched junction nucleotides: 7. The germline V gene has CDR1 SGHTA and CDR2 FQGNSA. The CDR3 is 16 amino acids. This CDR3 reads CASSREPSGRAYEQYF. CDR3 DNA: TGTGCCAGCAGCCGTGAACCTAGCGGGAGGGCCTACGAGCAGTACTTC. Complete variable domain (other parts from reference TRBV7-2 and TRBJ2-7): GAGVSQSPSNKVTEKGKDVELRCDPISGHTALYWYRQSLGQGLEFLIYFQGNSAPDKSGLPSDRFSAERTGGSVSTLTIQRTQQEDSAVYLCASSREPSGRAYEQYFGPGTRLTVT.

This clonotype occurred many times. The chain links TRBV11-2 to TRBJ2-1, with 8 nucleotides matching TRBD1. Germline CDR1 reads SGHAT; CDR2 reads FQNNGV. The junction had 13 bases not matched to a gene; V was cut back by 5 bases and J by 7 bases. The CDR3 runs 16 residues. Here the CDR3 reads CASSLTGASAGNEQFF. CDR3 nucleotide sequence: TGTGCCAGCAGCCTGACAGGGGCTAGCGCTGGGAATGAGCAGTTCTTC.

In this sample, this clonotype turned up many times. The chain carries TRBV28 and TRBJ2-5; D gene unclear. V was pared by 2 bases and J by 0 bases, with 4 bases between. Germline V gene sequence: CDR1 MDHEN, CDR2 SYDVKM. This CDR3 comprises 13 residues. Written as DNA, the CDR3 is TGTGCCAGCAGTTTAGGAAACCAAGAGACCCAGTACTTC. The encoded protein is CASSLGNQETQYF.

Remarks on this clonotype: The junction and the germline gene differ at one end; a read error may be behind it. This rearrangement joins TRBV9 to TRBJ2-5, with TRBD2 matching over 11 bases. The germline CDR1 and CDR2 sequences are SGDLS and YYNGEE. The CDR3 is 16 residues long. This chain's CDR3 is CAGSVGIAGGGETQYF. In nucleotides, the CDR3 is TGTGCCGGCAGCGTCGGGATAGCGGGAGGGGGGGAGACCCAGTACTTC.

The chain uses TRBV6-1 and TRBJ1-1, with TRBD1 identical over 8 bases. The J segment lost 4 bases and the V segment lost 5 bases, leaving 6 bases of the junction unmatched. The CDR3 length is 14 residues. Germline CDR1 is MNHNS and CDR2 is SASEGT. CDR3 coding DNA: TGTGCCAGCAGTCTACAGGGGGTGAGCACTGAAGCTTTCTTT. Its protein product is CASSLQGVSTEAFF.

In the case of this clonotype: A much more abundant neighbour one base away suggests this may be a read error. The chain joins TRBV20-1 to TRBJ2-5; the D is unclear. Germline values: CDR1 DFQATT, CDR2 SNEGSKA (reference sequence). The CDR3 sequence is 16 residues long. The CDR3 nucleotides are TGCAGTGCCTACCATACTCTTAGCAGGAACCAAGGGACCCAGTACTTC. Translating it yields CSAYHTLSRNQGTQYF.

The chain is built from TRBV5-1 and TRBJ2-7, with 8 bases that match TRBD1. From germline, CDR1 is SGHRS and CDR2 YFSETQ. The V and J ends lost 4 bases and 3 bases, in that order; junction bases with no gene match: 6. The CDR3 totals 14 residues. The CDR3 DNA follows: TGCGCCAGCAGCACATTGACAGGGGACTACGAGCAGTACTTC. Its translation: CASSTLTGDYEQYF. Full variable domain (missing parts from reference TRBV5-1 and TRBJ2-7): KAGVTQTPRYLIKTRGQQVTLSCSPISGHRSVSWYQQTPGQGLQFLFEYFSETQRNKGNFPGRFSGRQFSNSRSEMNVSTLELGDSALYLCASSTLTGDYEQYFGPGTRLTVT.

This rearrangement joins TRBV5-1 to TRBJ2-3; TRBD1 matches at 9 bases. The germline CDR1 and CDR2 sequences are SGHRS and YFSETQ. Trimming removed 4 bases from V and 7 bases from J; junction bases left unmatched: 7. There are 14 residues in the CDR3. CDR3 DNA sequence: TGCGCCAGCAGCCCGGGACAGGGCGGGAATACGCAGTATTTT. As protein: CASSPGQGGNTQYF.

In this sample, this clonotype turned up a few times. This rearrangement joins TRBV9 to TRBJ2-7; 8 bases are shared with TRBD1. The V gene end was trimmed by 2 bases and the J gene end by 4 bases; junction bases not matched to a gene: 8. The CDR3 sequence is 15 residues long. CDR1 SGDLS and CDR2 YYNGEE come from the germline V gene. The CDR3 bases are TGTGCCAGCAGCGTGTCATCAGGGGGCATATACGAGCAGTACTTC. Its translation is CASSVSSGGIYEQYF.

This clonotype was seen a single time. The rearrangement uses TRBV6-1 and TRBJ2-7, with 7 bases matching TRBD1. There are 15 residues in the CDR3. V was clipped by 6 bases and J by 3 bases; unmatched bases: 11. Germline values: CDR1 MNHNS, CDR2 SASEGT. This chain's CDR3 is CASSRREGAGYEQYF. Here the CDR3 DNA reads TGTGCCAGCAGCCGTCGCGAGGGGGCCGGCTACGAGCAGTACTTC.

In DNA, the CDR3 is TGCGCCAGCAGCTTGGGACAGACCTCTGTGAATGAGCAGTTCTTC. The encoded protein is CASSLGQTSVNEQFF. The rearrangement uses TRBV5-1 and TRBJ2-1; weak D call: TRBD1 (5 bases). With 0 bases removed from V and 7 bases from J, the gap between germline ends came to 14 bases. The germline V gene has CDR1 SGHRS and CDR2 YFSETQ. CDR3 size: 15 residues.

This clonotype has ten or more counts. The rearrangement joins TRBV12-3 or TRBV12-4 to TRBJ2-1; either TRBD1 or TRBD2 may supply D (5 bases each). The CDR3 covers 20 residues. V shed 3 bases and J shed 1 base, with 25 bases lying between them. The CDR3 region has the DNA TGTGCCAGCAGTTTTGCGGAACATCTAGGGGAGCGTCTTTCCTACAATGAGCAGTTCTTC. Amino acids: CASSFAEHLGERLSYNEQFF.

This clonotype was seen ten or more times. The chain joins TRBV12-3 or TRBV12-4 to TRBJ2-2; 8 bases match TRBD1. There are 15 residues in the CDR3. Unmatched junction bases numbered 8, after V lost 7 bases and J lost 4 bases. The CDR3 is CASTPGGAATGELFF. Here the CDR3 DNA reads TGTGCCAGCACCCCAGGGGGCGCTGCCACCGGGGAGCTGTTTTTT.

In DNA, the CDR3 is TGTGCCAGCAGTGAAGAAAGCAGGGATCTCCCAGATACGCAGTATTTT. It specifies CASSEESRDLPDTQYF. The V gene is TRBV6-1, the J gene TRBJ2-3, with D possibly matching TRBD1 (5 bases). The CDR3 covers 16 residues. From germline, CDR1 is MNHNS and CDR2 SASEGT. The V gene lost 1 base and the J gene lost 4 bases, with 15 bases spanning the gap.

This clonotype has only a few counts. The chain links TRBV19 to TRBJ2-1; D unclear. This CDR3 contains 14 residues. V lost 5 bases and J lost 3, with 11 bases in between. Germline CDR1 reads LNHDA; CDR2 reads SQIVND (reference sequence). This CDR3 is CASSPQLDYNEQFF. The CDR3 DNA reads TGTGCCAGTAGTCCACAGCTGGACTACAATGAGCAGTTCTTC. Supplemented by reference TRBV19 and TRBJ2-1, the full variable domain reads DGGITQSPKYLFRKEGQNVTLSCEQNLNHDAMYWYRQDPGQGLRLIYYSQIVNDFQKGDIAEGYSVSREKKESFPLTVTSAQKNPTAFYLCASSPQLDYNEQFFGPGTRLTVL.

The genes are TRBV30 and TRBJ1-4, with TRBD1 identical over 8 bases. This CDR3 comprises 14 residues. J lost 8 bases, V lost 3 bases, and 8 bases had no gene match. Germline CDR1 and CDR2: GTSNPN and SVGIG (reference sequence). The DNA of the CDR3 is TGTGCCTGGAGGACAGGGGCGTCGACAGAAAAACTGTTTTTT. It yields the protein CAWRTGASTEKLFF.

This clonotype came up a few times. This rearrangement joins TRBV2 to TRBJ2-3; 12 bases line up with TRBD2. The ends lost 5 bases at V and 7 bases at J; junction bases unmatched: 7. CDR3 size: 15 residues. Germline CDR1 SNHLY, CDR2 FYNNEI. The CDR3 nucleotides are TGTGCCAGCAGTCCTACTAGCGGGGGGTCAAATACGCAGTATTTT. Its translation: CASSPTSGGSNTQYF.

This clonotype showed up many times. The chain carries TRBV9 and TRBJ2-7; tentatively, D is TRBD1 (6 bases). The CDR3 totals 15 residues. The V end was cut by 4 bases, the J end by 0 bases, with 14 bases between. Germline-derived CDR1 and CDR2 are SGDLS and YYNGEE. CDR3 DNA: TGTGCCAGCAGCTTGGGACACCAGAGCTCCTACGAGCAGTACTTC. As protein: CASSLGHQSSYEQYF.

In this sample, this clonotype turned up many times. The CDR3 protein is CASSLRWDRGRANYGYTF. The CDR3 bases are TGTGCCAGCAGTTTAAGGTGGGACAGGGGGCGCGCTAACTATGGCTACACCTTC. The chain recombines TRBV27 with TRBJ1-2, with TRBD1 identical over 12 bases. V shed 2 bases, J shed 0 bases, and the junction held 7 bases outside the gene matches. This CDR3 is built from 18 residues. The V gene's germline CDR1 is MNHEY and CDR2 SMNVEV (reference sequence).

There are many counts of this clonotype. The chain uses TRBV28 and TRBJ2-7, with D perhaps given as TRBD1 or TRBD2 (5 bases each). The length of the CDR3 is 17 residues. The V end was cut by 5 bases, the J end by 6 bases, with 26 bases between. Germline V gene lookup returns CDR1 MDHEN and CDR2 SYDVKM. CDR3 amino acids: CASSASAGTVSFFEQYF. CDR3 nucleotide sequence: TGTGCCAGCAGTGCGAGCGCCGGGACCGTGAGCTTTTTCGAGCAGTACTTC.

This clonotype was seen ten or more times. The gene calls are TRBV2 and TRBJ2-1; 9 nucleotides line up with TRBD2. The CDR3 covers 13 residues. The junction had 3 bases not matched to a gene; V was cut back by 7 bases and J by 5 bases. Germline lookup yields CDR1 SNHLY and CDR2 FYNNEI. CDR3: CASKASGNNEQFF. The DNA of the CDR3 is TGTGCCAGCAAAGCTAGCGGGAACAATGAGCAGTTCTTC.

In this sample, this clonotype turned up many times. The rearrangement links TRBV30 to TRBJ1-4; no reliable D call. The germline gives CDR1 GTSNPN, CDR2 SVGIG (reference sequence). V lost 4 bases and J 8 bases, leaving 11 bases between the germline ends. CDR3 size: 12 residues. The CDR3 coding sequence is TGTGCCTGGACCAGGAGAGGAGAAAAACTGTTTTTT. Its translation: CAWTRRGEKLFF.

This clonotype was recorded at least ten times. This rearrangement joins TRBV2 to TRBJ2-1, with TRBD2 as a possible D gene (6 bases). Trimming took off 6 bases at V and 0 bases at J, with 15 bases between the two ends. Per germline, CDR1 SNHLY and CDR2 FYNNEI. The CDR3 contains 16 residues. CDR3: CASRRGSGSSYNEQFF. In DNA, the CDR3 is TGTGCCAGCAGGAGGGGTAGCGGAAGCTCCTACAATGAGCAGTTCTTC.